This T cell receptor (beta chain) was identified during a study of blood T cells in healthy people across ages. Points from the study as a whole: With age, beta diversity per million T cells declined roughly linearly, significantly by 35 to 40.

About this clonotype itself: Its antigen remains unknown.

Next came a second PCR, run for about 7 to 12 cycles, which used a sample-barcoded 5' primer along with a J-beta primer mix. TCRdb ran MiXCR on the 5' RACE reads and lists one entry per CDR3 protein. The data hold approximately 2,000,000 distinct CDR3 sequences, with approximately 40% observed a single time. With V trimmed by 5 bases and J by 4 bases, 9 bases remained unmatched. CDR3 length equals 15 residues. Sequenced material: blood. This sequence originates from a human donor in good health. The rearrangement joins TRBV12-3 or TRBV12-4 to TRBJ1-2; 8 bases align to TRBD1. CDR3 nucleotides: TGTGCCAGCAGTGCCTTGGACAGGGACCCCTATGGCTACACCTTC. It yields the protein CASSALDRDPYGYTF.